This TCR beta chain derives from a study of response to subunit inactivated influenza vaccine. Points from the study as a whole: Each seasonal influenza vaccination recruits few new T cells, the authors suggested.

The V and J ends lost 3 bases and 10 bases, in that order; junction bases with no gene match: 3. CDR1 is SGHRS, CDR2 YFSETQ, per germline. This CDR3 has 12 residues. TCRdb fed the RT-PCR reads into MiXCR, producing one record per CDR3 protein. The data contain roughly 150,000 distinct CDR3 sequences, approximately 10% of them singletons. This clonotype has a handful of counts. Its cognate antigen is unknown. This sequence joins TRBV5-1 and TRBJ2-1; 8 bases are a match to TRBD1. The source was non-naive T cells sorted from PBMCs, collected about 40 days after vaccination. The TCR originated in a man aged 45-60 years who received an inactivated influenza vaccine. CDR3 bases: TGCGCCAGCAGCTACCAGGGGGCCGAGCAGTTCTTC. It yields the protein CASSYQGAEQFF.